This T cell receptor (beta chain) was identified during a study of T-cell memory formation after mild COVID-19. The ends lost 6 bases at V and 12 bases at J; junction bases unmatched: 14. Germline loops: CDR1 SQVTM, CDR2 ANQGSEA. The CDR3 contains 14 residues. In its sample, this clonotype was seen many times. One entry per CDR3 protein, called by TCRdb with MiXCR from the 5' RACE reads. The table includes some 600,000 distinct CDR3 sequences, 17% detected once. The source of this sequence is an adult woman who had mild COVID-19 (a few samples of this study predate the infection). Cell type and time point are not known. Input material: PBMCs or a T cell subset sorted from them (not recorded which). V is TRBV29-1 and J is TRBJ2-1, with 10 nucleotides matching TRBD2. The DNA for the CDR3 is TGCAGCGTCACAGGACTAGCGGCCCCTGAGGGGCAGTTCTTC. It encodes CSVTGLAAPEGQFF.